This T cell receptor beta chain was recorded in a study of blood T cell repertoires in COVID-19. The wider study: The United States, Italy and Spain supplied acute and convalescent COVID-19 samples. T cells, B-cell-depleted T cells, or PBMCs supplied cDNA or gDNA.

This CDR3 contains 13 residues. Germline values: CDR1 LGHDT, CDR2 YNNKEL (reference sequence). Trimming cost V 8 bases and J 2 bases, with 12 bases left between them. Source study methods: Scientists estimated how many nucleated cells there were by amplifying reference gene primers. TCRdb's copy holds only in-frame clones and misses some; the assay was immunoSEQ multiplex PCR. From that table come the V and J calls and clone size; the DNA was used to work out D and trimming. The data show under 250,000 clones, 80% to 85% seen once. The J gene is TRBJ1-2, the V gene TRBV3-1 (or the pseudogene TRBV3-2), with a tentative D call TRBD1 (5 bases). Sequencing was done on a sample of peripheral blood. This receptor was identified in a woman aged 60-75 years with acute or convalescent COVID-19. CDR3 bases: TGTGCCAGCGCAGCTGGGGCAAACTATGGCTACACCTTC. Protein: CASAAGANYGYTF.